The 29 T cell receptor beta chains given below trace back to one sample, sequenced in a study of control samples from healthy donors and cancer patients. Using immunoSEQ multiplex PCR, the repertoire was profiled, and TCRdb retains in-frame clones only, with some absent. The table lists about 69,000 clones, roughly 87% of them singletons. Sample: PBMCs. The source is a man aged 55 to 69 with colorectal cancer.

The chain has TRBV19 and TRBJ2-7; D is possibly TRBD1 (7 bases). V was cut by 1 base and J by 1 base, with 11 bases left in between. The CDR3 totals 15 residues. The germline CDR1 and CDR2 sequences are LNHDA and SQIVND (reference sequence). CDR3 loop: CASSIGQGGSYEQYF. CDR3 bases: TGTGCCAGTAGTATAGGACAGGGAGGATCCTACGAGCAGTACTTC.

The V gene is TRBV5-4, the J gene TRBJ2-5; TRBD1 agrees at 10 bases. The CDR3 runs to 15 residues. The germline gives CDR1 SGHNT, CDR2 YYREEE (reference sequence). J lost 2 bases, V lost 4 bases, and 5 bases had no gene match. CDR3 sequence reads: CASSPGQGVQETQYF. In DNA, the CDR3 is TGTGCCAGCAGCCCCGGACAGGGGGTACAAGAGACCCAGTACTTC.

The chain uses TRBV5-1 and TRBJ2-1; D gene ambiguous. V was pared by 5 bases and J by 2 bases, with 8 bases between. The CDR3 is 13 amino acids. Germline lookup yields CDR1 SGHRS and CDR2 YFSETQ. CDR3 sequence: CASRVLTYNEQFF. In nucleotides, the CDR3 is TGCGCCAGCAGAGTACTAACCTACAATGAGCAGTTCTTC. Based on the CDR3 plus reference TRBV5-1 and TRBJ2-1, the full variable domain is KAGVTQTPRYLIKTRGQQVTLSCSPISGHRSVSWYQQTPGQGLQFLFEYFSETQRNKGNFPGRFSGRQFSNSRSEMNVSTLELGDSALYLCASRVLTYNEQFFGPGTRLTVL.

This clone was seen only once. This rearrangement joins TRBV3-1 (or the pseudogene TRBV3-2) to TRBJ2-2; D possibly corresponds to TRBD1 (6 bases). V lost 4 bases to trimming and J lost 1 base, with 10 bases between them. Germline-derived CDR1 and CDR2 are LGHDT and YNNKEL (reference sequence). This CDR3 is built from 15 residues. CDR3 DNA: TGTGCCAGCAGCCGCCTGACAGGGAACACCGGGGAGCTGTTTTTT. Protein sequence: CASSRLTGNTGELFF.

This clone has just one count. This sequence joins TRBV6-5 and TRBJ2-5; D possibly matches TRBD1 or TRBD2 (5 bases each). V was trimmed by 8 bases and J by 7 bases, leaving 14 bases between them. CDR1 and CDR2 (germline): MNHEY, SVGAGI. The CDR3 consists of 12 residues. The CDR3 DNA follows: TGTGCCAGCCGGGACGGCGGAGGGACCCAGTACTTC. It is translated as CASRDGGGTQYF.

The chain joins TRBV6-5 to TRBJ1-6; D is unresolved. The V end lost 2 bases, the J end lost 0 bases, and 8 bases lay between the germline ends. The CDR3 sequence is 16 residues long. CDR1 and CDR2 (germline): MNHEY, SVGAGI. For the CDR3, the DNA is TGTGCCAGCAGTTACAGGGCGCCCTCCTATAATTCACCCCTCCACTTT. Translation gives CASSYRAPSYNSPLHF.

The genes are TRBV5-1 and TRBJ1-2; the D is unclear. CDR1 and CDR2 (germline): SGHRS, YFSETQ. This CDR3 region has 17 residues. Trimming removed 0 bases from V and 8 bases from J, with 23 bases in between. The CDR3 nucleotides read TGCGCCAGCAGCTTGGGCCGGCCCGACGCAAGGGTGAGGGGCTACACCTTC. Protein: CASSLGRPDARVRGYTF.

CDR3 bases: TGTGCCAGCAGCTCCGACCCGAGGGCGGGACAGACAAACTATGGCTACACCTTC. It specifies CASSSDPRAGQTNYGYTF. The rearrangement joins TRBV7-9 to TRBJ1-2; 7 positions agree with TRBD1. This CDR3 region has 18 residues. The germline V gene encodes CDR1 SEHNR and CDR2 FQNEAQ (reference sequence). Unmatched junction bases numbered 16, after V lost 4 bases and J lost 2 bases.

The V gene is TRBV3-1 (or the pseudogene TRBV3-2), the J gene TRBJ1-1; tentatively, D is TRBD1 (5 bases). This CDR3 spans 16 amino acids. The V gene's germline CDR1 is LGHDT and CDR2 YNNKEL (reference sequence). V shed 0 bases and J shed 0 bases, with 11 bases lying between them. CDR3 coding DNA: TGTGCCAGCAGCCAAGATTGGGGGGTGGTGAACACTGAAGCTTTCTTT. Its protein product is CASSQDWGVVNTEAFF.

As regards this clone: This sample includes further DNA sequences coding for the same CDR3. The chain has TRBV27 and TRBJ2-3; D is possibly TRBD1 or TRBD2 (5 bases each). The CDR3 length is 12 residues. The V gene lost 1 base and the J gene lost 6 bases, with 5 bases spanning the gap. Germline CDR1 MNHEY, CDR2 SMNVEV (reference sequence). The chain's CDR3 is CASSLWGDTQYF. For the CDR3, the DNA is TGTGCCAGCAGTTTATGGGGGGATACGCAGTATTTT.

The chain has TRBV19 and TRBJ2-4; D may be TRBD1 or TRBD2 (5 bases each). V gave up 7 bases and J gave up 9 bases, with 22 bases separating them. The CDR3 runs 15 residues. Per the germline V gene, CDR1 is LNHDA and CDR2 is SQIVND (reference sequence). Written as DNA, the CDR3 is TGTGCCAGTACTACGGGACCGCTAGCCCTTGGCATTCAGTACTTC. Translated: CASTTGPLALGIQYF.

The chain couples TRBV10-3 to TRBJ1-6, with D uncertain. There are 17 residues in the CDR3. CDR1 and CDR2 (germline): ENHRY, SYGVKD. The V gene lost 0 bases and the J gene lost 4 bases, with 13 bases spanning the gap. The CDR3 is CAISESLGNRYNSPLHF. The DNA for the CDR3 is TGTGCCATCAGTGAGTCGCTTGGTAACCGGTATAATTCACCCCTCCACTTT.

The rearrangement uses TRBV11-3 and TRBJ2-5; a possible D gene is TRBD1 (6 bases). Germline V gene lookup returns CDR1 SGHNT and CDR2 YENEEA. This CDR3 is 14 amino acids long. Trimming removed 8 bases at V and 0 bases at J, with 13 bases between. The CDR3, as DNA: TGTGCCAGCCAACGACGGGACAACCAAGAGACCCAGTACTTC. As protein: CASQRRDNQETQYF.

V usage is TRBV6-5 and J usage is TRBJ1-5; a possible D gene is TRBD1 (5 bases). Germline V gene lookup returns CDR1 MNHEY and CDR2 SVGAGI. The V end lost 5 bases, the J end lost 7 bases, and 18 bases lay between the germline ends. This CDR3 comprises 15 residues. DNA of the CDR3: TGTGCCAGCAGTCGGGACGGACGATCGGGGCAGCCCCAGCATTTT. Translating it yields CASSRDGRSGQPQHF.

This rearrangement joins TRBV3-1 (or the pseudogene TRBV3-2) to TRBJ2-1, with 13 bases that match TRBD2. In germline, CDR1 is LGHDT, CDR2 YNNKEL (reference sequence). Germline trimming cut 1 base from V and 7 bases from J; bases unmatched to any gene: 10. CDR3 length equals 18 residues. The CDR3 protein is CASSQVSSTSGGANEQFF. CDR3 nucleotides: TGTGCCAGCAGCCAAGTATCCAGCACTAGCGGGGGGGCGAATGAGCAGTTCTTC.

This sequence joins TRBV11-2 and TRBJ1-4; possibly TRBD1 for D (5 bases). From germline, CDR1 is SGHAT and CDR2 FQNNGV. The length of the CDR3 is 15 residues. The V gene lost 3 bases and the J gene lost 2 bases, with 10 bases spanning the gap. CDR3: CASSFFGATNEKLFF. As DNA, the CDR3 is TGTGCCAGCAGCTTTTTTGGGGCCACTAATGAAAAACTGTTTTTT.

The rearrangement joins TRBV7-6 to TRBJ2-5; weak D call: TRBD2 (7 bases). Germline V gene data show CDR1 as SGHVS and CDR2 as FNYEAQ. Trimming shortened V by 1 base and J by 1 base, and 13 bases separated the two germline ends. This CDR3 is built from 16 residues. CDR3: CASSLVAGAFQETQYF. The CDR3 coding sequence is TGTGCCAGCAGCTTAGTTGCGGGGGCCTTCCAAGAGACCCAGTACTTC.

The chain carries TRBV4-1 and TRBJ2-3; 7 nucleotides align to TRBD1. CDR3 length: 15 residues. Germline V CDR1 and CDR2: MGHRA, YSYEKL. Losses at the gene ends were 2 bases for V and 3 bases for J; bases not matched to a gene: 5. The DNA of the CDR3 is TGCGCCAGCAGCCAACGGGACAGCGTTACAGATACGCAGTATTTT. Encoded protein: CASSQRDSVTDTQYF.

This clone was seen only once. This chain uses TRBV12-3 or TRBV12-4 with TRBJ1-1, with D hard to call. This CDR3 comprises 12 residues. Trimming left V 3 bases short and J 4 bases short, with 6 bases between. The CDR3 loop reads CASSFWGTEAFF. The CDR3, as DNA: TGTGCCAGCAGTTTTTGGGGCACTGAAGCTTTCTTT.

The count of this clone is one. The genes are TRBV2 and TRBJ2-3, with D possibly TRBD1 on 5 matching bases. This CDR3 region has 15 residues. The V and J ends lost 1 base and 3 bases respectively, with 11 bases between them. Germline CDR1 reads SNHLY; CDR2 reads FYNNEI. Written as DNA, the CDR3 is TGTGCCAGCAGTGAAGTAGGGGCAGGGACAGATACGCAGTATTTT. Translated, it gives CASSEVGAGTDTQYF. Supplemented by reference TRBV2 and TRBJ2-3, the full variable domain reads EPEVTQTPSHQVTQMGQEVILRCVPISNHLYFYWYRQILGQKVEFLVSFYNNEISEKSEIFDDQFSVERPDGSNFTLKIRSTKLEDSAMYFCASSEVGAGTDTQYFGPGTRLTVL.

This clone appeared a single time. The chain joins TRBV27 to TRBJ1-1; 10 nucleotides line up with TRBD1. The CDR3 sequence is 16 residues long. The germline V gene has CDR1 MNHEY and CDR2 SMNVEV (reference sequence). V was clipped by 4 bases and J by 3 bases; unmatched bases: 8. The CDR3 region is CASSSPGQGRYTEAFF. The DNA of the CDR3 is TGTGCCAGCAGTTCCCCGGGACAGGGGCGTTACACTGAAGCTTTCTTT.

CDR3 amino acids: CASSKGQGVAEQYF. CDR3 DNA: TGTGCCAGCAGCAAGGGACAGGGGGTCGCCGAGCAGTACTTC. The V and J genes are TRBV5-4 and TRBJ2-7, with 11 bases matching TRBD1. CDR1 SGHNT and CDR2 YYREEE come from the germline V gene (reference sequence). J gave up 6 bases and V 4 bases, and 6 bases lay outside the gene matches. There are 14 residues in the CDR3.

The CDR3 bases are TGTGCCAGCAGCTCAACGGGACAGGGCTACAATGAGCAGTTCTTC. Its translation is CASSSTGQGYNEQFF. The V call is TRBV5-5, the J call TRBJ2-1; 9 bases are a match to TRBD1. Germline V gene lookup returns CDR1 SGHKS and CDR2 YYEKEE (reference sequence). This CDR3 has 15 amino acids. V lost 3 bases, J lost 3 bases, and 4 bases stayed unmatched.

The chain links TRBV21-1 to TRBJ1-5. TRBV21-1 is tagged as a pseudogene. The CDR3 length is 20 residues. The CDR3 sequence is CASSLRGGTGPDSGRKPQHF. The CDR3 coding sequence is TGTGCCAGCAGCCTCCGAGGAGGGACAGGGCCGGATAGCGGGAGGAAGCCCCAGCATTTT.

V is TRBV9 and J is TRBJ2-3; 10 bases match TRBD2. The CDR3 spans 17 residues. Germline values: CDR1 SGDLS, CDR2 YYNGEE. J was trimmed by 0 bases and V by 6 bases; bases with no gene match: 10. The CDR3 spells CASTPAGGRPSTDTQYF. CDR3 in DNA: TGTGCCAGCACCCCAGCGGGGGGGCGGCCGAGCACAGATACGCAGTATTTT.

The genes are TRBV14 and TRBJ1-2, with D possibly matching TRBD1 (5 bases). Germline CDR1 SGHDN, CDR2 FVKESK. V was pared by 2 bases and J by 7 bases, with 14 bases between. CDR3 size: 14 residues. The DNA of the CDR3 is TGTGCCAGCAGCCAAACCAACCCAGGGTTTGGCTACACCTTC. It codes for CASSQTNPGFGYTF.

Points on this clone: This sample also contains other DNA sequences that code for the same CDR3. The chain links TRBV5-6 to TRBJ1-2; possibly TRBD1 for D (6 bases). Germline V gives CDR1 SGHDT, CDR2 YYEEEE. V was cut by 0 bases and J by 5 bases, with 8 bases left in between. The CDR3 contains 13 residues. CDR3 sequence (DNA): TGTGCCAGCAGCTTGGGGAGGGGGTATGGCTACACCTTC. It specifies CASSLGRGYGYTF.

This clone was found once. V and J are TRBV18 and TRBJ1-4, with D possibly being TRBD1 (5 bases). The CDR3 spans 15 residues. The germline gives CDR1 KGHSH, CDR2 LQKENI. V lost 0 bases and J lost 8, with 13 bases in between. In DNA form, the CDR3 reads TGTGCCAGCTCACCACCGGGGCAGGGTCAGGAAAAACTGTTTTTT. Residues: CASSPPGQGQEKLFF.

The V gene is TRBV5-8, the J gene TRBJ2-3; D is perhaps TRBD1 (5 bases). Between the trimmed V and J ends, which lost 0 bases and 1 base, there was a span of 12 bases. There are 16 residues in the CDR3. CDR1 is SGHTS, CDR2 YDEGEE, per germline. CDR3 bases: TGTGCCAGCAGCTTGGGTGAAGGGGTGGGCACAGATACGCAGTATTTT. Translated: CASSLGEGVGTDTQYF.